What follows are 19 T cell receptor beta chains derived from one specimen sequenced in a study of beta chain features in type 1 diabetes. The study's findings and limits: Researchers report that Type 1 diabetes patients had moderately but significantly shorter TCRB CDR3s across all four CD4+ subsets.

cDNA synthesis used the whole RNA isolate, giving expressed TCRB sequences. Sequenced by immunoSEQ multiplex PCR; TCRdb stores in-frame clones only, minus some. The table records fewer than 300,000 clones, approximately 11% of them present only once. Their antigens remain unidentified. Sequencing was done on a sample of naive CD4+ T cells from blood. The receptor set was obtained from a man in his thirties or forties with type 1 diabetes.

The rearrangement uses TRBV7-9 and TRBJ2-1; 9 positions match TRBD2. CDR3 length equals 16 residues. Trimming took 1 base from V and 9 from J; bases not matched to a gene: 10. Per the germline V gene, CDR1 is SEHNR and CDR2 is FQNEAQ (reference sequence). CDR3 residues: CASSLEGSGGFREQFF. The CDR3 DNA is TGTGCCAGCAGCTTAGAAGGTAGCGGGGGCTTTCGTGAGCAGTTCTTC.

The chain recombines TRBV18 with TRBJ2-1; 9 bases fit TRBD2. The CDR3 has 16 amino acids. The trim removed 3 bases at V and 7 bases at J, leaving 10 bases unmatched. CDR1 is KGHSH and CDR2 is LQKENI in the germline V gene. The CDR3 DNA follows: TGTGCCAGCTCACCCCCTGCGGGGGGGCCCGGAAATGAGCAGTTCTTC. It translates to CASSPPAGGPGNEQFF.

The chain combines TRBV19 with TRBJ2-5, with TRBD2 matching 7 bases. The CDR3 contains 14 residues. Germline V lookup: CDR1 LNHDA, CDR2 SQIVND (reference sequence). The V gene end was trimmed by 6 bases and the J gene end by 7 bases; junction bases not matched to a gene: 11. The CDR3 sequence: CASRIASGGRTQYF. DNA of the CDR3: TGTGCCAGTAGAATTGCTAGCGGTGGCCGGACCCAGTACTTC.

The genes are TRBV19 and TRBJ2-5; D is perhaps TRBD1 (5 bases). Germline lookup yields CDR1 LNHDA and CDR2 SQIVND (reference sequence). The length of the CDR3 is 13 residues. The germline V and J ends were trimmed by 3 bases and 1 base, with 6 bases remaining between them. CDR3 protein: CASSIDSQETQYF. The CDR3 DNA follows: TGTGCCAGTAGTATCGACAGCCAAGAGACCCAGTACTTC. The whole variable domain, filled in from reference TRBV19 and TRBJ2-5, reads DGGITQSPKYLFRKEGQNVTLSCEQNLNHDAMYWYRQDPGQGLRLIYYSQIVNDFQKGDIAEGYSVSREKKESFPLTVTSAQKNPTAFYLCASSIDSQETQYFGPGTRLLVL.

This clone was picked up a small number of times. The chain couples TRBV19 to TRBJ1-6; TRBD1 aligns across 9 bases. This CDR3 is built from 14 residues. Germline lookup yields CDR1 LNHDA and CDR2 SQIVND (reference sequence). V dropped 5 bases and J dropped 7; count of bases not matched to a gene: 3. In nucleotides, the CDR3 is TGTGCCAGTAGTGCGGGACAGGGCAATTCACCCCTCCACTTT. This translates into CASSAGQGNSPLHF. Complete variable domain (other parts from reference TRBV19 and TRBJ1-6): DGGITQSPKYLFRKEGQNVTLSCEQNLNHDAMYWYRQDPGQGLRLIYYSQIVNDFQKGDIAEGYSVSREKKESFPLTVTSAQKNPTAFYLCASSAGQGNSPLHFGNGTRLTVT.

CDR3 bases: TGTGCCAGCAGAAACTCCCCATCTACCATCTTCTCCTACGAGCAGTACTTC. Amino acids: CASRNSPSTIFSYEQYF. The chain is built from TRBV27 and TRBJ2-7; no clear D. The CDR3 has 17 amino acids. Trimming took off 6 bases at V and 0 bases at J, with 21 bases between the two ends. The V gene's germline CDR1 is MNHEY and CDR2 SMNVEV (reference sequence).

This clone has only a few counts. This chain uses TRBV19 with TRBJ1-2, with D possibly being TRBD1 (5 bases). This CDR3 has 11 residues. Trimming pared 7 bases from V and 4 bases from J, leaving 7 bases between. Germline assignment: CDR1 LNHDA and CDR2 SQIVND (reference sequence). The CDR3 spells CASTDSYGYTF. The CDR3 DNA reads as TGTGCCAGTACTGACAGCTATGGCTACACCTTC.

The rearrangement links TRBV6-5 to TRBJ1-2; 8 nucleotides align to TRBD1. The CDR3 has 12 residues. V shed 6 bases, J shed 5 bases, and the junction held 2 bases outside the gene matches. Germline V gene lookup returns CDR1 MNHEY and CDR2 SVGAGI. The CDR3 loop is CASRNRGYGYTF. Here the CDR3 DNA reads TGTGCCAGCAGAAACAGGGGGTATGGCTACACCTTC.

The CDR3 DNA reads TGCAGCGTCCAATACAGCTACCAAGAGACCCAGTACTTC. This codes for CSVQYSYQETQYF. This sequence joins TRBV29-1 and TRBJ2-5; D gene unclear. The length of the CDR3 is 13 residues. V gave up 6 bases and J gave up 0 bases, with 11 bases separating them. Per the germline V gene, CDR1 is SQVTM and CDR2 is ANQGSEA.

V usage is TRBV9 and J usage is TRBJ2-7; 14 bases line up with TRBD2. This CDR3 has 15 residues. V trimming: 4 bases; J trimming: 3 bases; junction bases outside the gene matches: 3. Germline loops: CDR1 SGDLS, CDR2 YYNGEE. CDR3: CASSHGTSGGYEQYF. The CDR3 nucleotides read TGTGCCAGCAGCCACGGGACTAGCGGGGGCTACGAGCAGTACTTC.

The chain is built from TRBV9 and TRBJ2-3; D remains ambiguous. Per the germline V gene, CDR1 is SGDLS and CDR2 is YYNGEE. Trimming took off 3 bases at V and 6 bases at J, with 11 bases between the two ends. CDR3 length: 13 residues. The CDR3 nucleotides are TGTGCCAGCAGCGCCCGAGCCCGGGATACGCAGTATTTT. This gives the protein CASSARARDTQYF.

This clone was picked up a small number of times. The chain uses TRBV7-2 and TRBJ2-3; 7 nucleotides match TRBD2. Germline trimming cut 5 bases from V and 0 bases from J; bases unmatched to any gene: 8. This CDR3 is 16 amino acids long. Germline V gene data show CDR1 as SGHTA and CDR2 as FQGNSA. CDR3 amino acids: CASSLGAGGSTDTQYF. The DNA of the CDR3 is TGTGCCAGCAGCCTAGGAGCCGGGGGGAGCACAGATACGCAGTATTTT.

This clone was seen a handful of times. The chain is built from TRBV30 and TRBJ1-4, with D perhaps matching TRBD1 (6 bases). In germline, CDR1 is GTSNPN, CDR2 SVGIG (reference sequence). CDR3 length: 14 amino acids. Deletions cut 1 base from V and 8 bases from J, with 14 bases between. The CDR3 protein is CAWSDTGRGEKLFF. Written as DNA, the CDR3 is TGTGCCTGGAGTGACACAGGGCGAGGGGAAAAACTGTTTTTT. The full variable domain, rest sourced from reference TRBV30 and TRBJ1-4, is SQTIHQWPATLVQPVGSPLSLECTVEGTSNPNLYWYRQAAGRGLQLLFYSVGIGQISSEVPQNLSASRPQDRQFILSSKKLLLSDSGFYLCAWSDTGRGEKLFFGSGTQLSVL.

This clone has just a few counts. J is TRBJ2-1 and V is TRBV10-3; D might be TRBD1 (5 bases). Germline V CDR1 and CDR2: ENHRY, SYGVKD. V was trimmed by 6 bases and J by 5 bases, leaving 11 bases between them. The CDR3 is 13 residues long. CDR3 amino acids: CAISHDRNNEQFF. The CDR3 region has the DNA TGTGCCATCAGCCACGACAGAAACAATGAGCAGTTCTTC.

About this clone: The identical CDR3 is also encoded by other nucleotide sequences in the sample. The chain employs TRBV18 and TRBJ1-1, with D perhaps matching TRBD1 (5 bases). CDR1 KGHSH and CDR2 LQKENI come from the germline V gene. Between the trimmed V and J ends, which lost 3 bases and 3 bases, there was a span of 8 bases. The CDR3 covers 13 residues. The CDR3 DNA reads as TGTGCCAGCTCACCCGGAGGGGACACTGAAGCTTTCTTT. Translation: CASSPGGDTEAFF.

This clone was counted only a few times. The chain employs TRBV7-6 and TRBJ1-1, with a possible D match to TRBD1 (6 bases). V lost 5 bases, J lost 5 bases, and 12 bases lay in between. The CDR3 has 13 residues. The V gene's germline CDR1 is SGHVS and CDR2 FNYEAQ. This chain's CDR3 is CASSQRGGTEAFF. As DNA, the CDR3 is TGTGCCAGCAGCCAGAGAGGGGGAACTGAAGCTTTCTTT.

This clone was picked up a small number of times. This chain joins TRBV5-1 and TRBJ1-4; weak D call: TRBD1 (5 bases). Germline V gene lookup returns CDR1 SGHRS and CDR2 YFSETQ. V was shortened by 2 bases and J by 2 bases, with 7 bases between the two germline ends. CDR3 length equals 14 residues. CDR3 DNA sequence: TGCGCCAGCAGCTTTGACAGCACTAATGAAAAACTGTTTTTT. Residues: CASSFDSTNEKLFF. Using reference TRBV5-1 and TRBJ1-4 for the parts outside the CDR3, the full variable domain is KAGVTQTPRYLIKTRGQQVTLSCSPISGHRSVSWYQQTPGQGLQFLFEYFSETQRNKGNFPGRFSGRQFSNSRSEMNVSTLELGDSALYLCASSFDSTNEKLFFGSGTQLSVL.

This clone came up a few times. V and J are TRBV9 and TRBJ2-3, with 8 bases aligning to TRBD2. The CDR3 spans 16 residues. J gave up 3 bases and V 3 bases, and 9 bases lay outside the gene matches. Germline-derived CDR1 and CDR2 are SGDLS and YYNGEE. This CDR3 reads CASSGPQRGKTDTQYF. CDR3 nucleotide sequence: TGTGCCAGCAGCGGCCCACAGCGGGGGAAAACAGATACGCAGTATTTT.

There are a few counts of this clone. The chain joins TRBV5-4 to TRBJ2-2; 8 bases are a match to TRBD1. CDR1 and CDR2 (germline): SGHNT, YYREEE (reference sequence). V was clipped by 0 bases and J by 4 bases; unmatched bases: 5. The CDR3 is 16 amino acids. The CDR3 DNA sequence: TGTGCCAGCAGCTTGGACAGGGGGATAGGCACCGGGGAGCTGTTTTTT. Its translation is CASSLDRGIGTGELFF. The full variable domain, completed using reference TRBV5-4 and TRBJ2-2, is ETGVTQSPTHLIKTRGQQVTLRCSSQSGHNTVSWYQQALGQGPQFIFQYYREEENGRGNFPPRFSGLQFPNYSSELNVNALELDDSALYLCASSLDRGIGTGELFFGEGSRLTVL.